This T cell receptor (beta chain) was recovered during a study of T-cell memory formation after mild COVID-19. Study results and limitations: Clones that shrank (day 15 to 85) were balanced CD4/CD8, whereas later expanders leaned CD4+.

TCRalpha and TCRbeta libraries used 5'RACE with constant-segment primers and UMIs. Each CDR3 protein gets one entry after TCRdb re-called the 5' RACE reads with MiXCR. The sample has about 38,000 distinct CDR3 sequences; over 9.5% are singletons. By share, this clonotype ranks as medium-sized (0.01 to 0.1%). The antigen is unknown. The germline gives CDR1 MRHNA, CDR2 SNTAGT. The V gene lost 2 bases and the J gene lost 5 bases, with 13 bases spanning the gap. The CDR3 contains 14 residues. This receptor was obtained from a man in his late teens or twenties who had mild COVID-19 (a few samples of this study predate the infection). Cell type and time point are not known. Sequencing input: PBMCs or a T cell subset sorted from them (not recorded which). The chain employs TRBV6-4 and TRBJ2-7; tentative D call: TRBD1 (5 bases). The CDR3 nucleotides read TGTGCCAGCAGTGACATCGGAGACAGTCACGAGCAGTACTTC. It codes for CASSDIGDSHEQYF.